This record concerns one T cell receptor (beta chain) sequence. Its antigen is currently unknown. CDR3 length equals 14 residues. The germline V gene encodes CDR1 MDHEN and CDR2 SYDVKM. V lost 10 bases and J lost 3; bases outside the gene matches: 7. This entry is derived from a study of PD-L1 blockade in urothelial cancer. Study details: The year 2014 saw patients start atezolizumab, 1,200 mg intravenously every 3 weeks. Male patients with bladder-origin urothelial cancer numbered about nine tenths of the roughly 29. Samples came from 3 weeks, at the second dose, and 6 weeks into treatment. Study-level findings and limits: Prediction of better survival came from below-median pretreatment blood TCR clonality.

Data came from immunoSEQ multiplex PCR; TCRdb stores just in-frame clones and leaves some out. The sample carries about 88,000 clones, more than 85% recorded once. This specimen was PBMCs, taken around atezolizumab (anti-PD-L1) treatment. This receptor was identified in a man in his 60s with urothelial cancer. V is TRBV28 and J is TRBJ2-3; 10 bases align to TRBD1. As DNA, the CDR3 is TGTGCCATCCGACCGGGACAGGGGACAGATACGCAGTATTTT. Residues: CAIRPGQGTDTQYF.